What follows are 20 T cell receptor beta chains derived from one specimen sequenced in a study of CXCR3-negative and CXCR3-positive naive CD8 T cells. 5' RACE that incorporated UMI labels was used to prepare the TRB cDNA libraries. TCRdb re-called the 5' RACE reads and gives one entry per CDR3 protein, without DNA. Here the sample table reports 100,000 to 150,000 distinct CDR3 sequences. The sample was naive CXCR3- CD8+ T cells from blood. Subset of the sample: CD45RO-CCR7+CD27+CD95- naive CD8+ T cells lacking CXCR3 (TNR3-). The receptor set was obtained from a human donor in good health. Some clones in this sample may be carry-over from other donors' samples.

V usage is TRBV9 and J usage is TRBJ2-1; TCRdb calls TRBD2, which cannot be checked without DNA. The CDR3 is 18 amino acids. The germline V gene has CDR1 SGDLS and CDR2 YYNGEE. Here the CDR3 reads CASSSPTSGRASGNEQFF.

V and J are TRBV4-1 and TRBJ2-1; checking the TCRdb D call of TRBD2 is not possible without DNA. The length of the CDR3 is 14 residues. Germline CDR1 reads MGHRA; CDR2 reads YSYEKL. CDR3 protein: CASSQTSGGPEQFF.

This chain connects TRBV2 to TRBJ2-7; TCRdb proposes TRBD2, but this gene call is untestable without DNA. The CDR3 loop spans 16 amino acids. CDR1 and CDR2 from the germline V gene are SNHLY and FYNNEI. Here the CDR3 reads CATDGNPSGQDYEQYF.

The chain uses TRBV18 and TRBJ2-5; lacking DNA, the TRBD2 call made by TCRdb goes unchecked. CDR1 and CDR2 (germline): KGHSH, LQKENI. CDR3 length equals 16 residues. The CDR3 protein is CASSPEPAGVRETQYF.

The CDR3 sequence: CSVDVGGSTHEQFF. The chain carries TRBV29-1 and TRBJ2-1; the TRBD2 assignment by TCRdb is unverifiable without DNA. Germline CDR1 and CDR2: SQVTM and ANQGSEA. This CDR3 region has 14 residues.

V and J are TRBV7-6 and TRBJ2-7; checking the TCRdb D call of TRBD1 is not possible without DNA. CDR1 and CDR2 from the germline V gene are SGHVS and FNYEAQ. The CDR3 covers 16 residues. CDR3 protein: CASSPDSTLASYEQYF.

V usage is TRBV28 and J usage is TRBJ2-1; the TCRdb D gene call, TRBD2, has no DNA to confirm it. This CDR3 region has 15 residues. From germline, CDR1 is MDHEN and CDR2 SYDVKM. The CDR3 loop reads CASSLLAGSYNEQFF.

The chain uses TRBV29-1 and TRBJ1-1. The CDR3 has 12 residues. Germline V gene lookup returns CDR1 SQVTM and CDR2 ANQGSEA. The CDR3 spells CGVEWDSTEAFF.

The chain recombines TRBV12-3 or TRBV12-4 with TRBJ1-6; lacking DNA, the TRBD1 call made by TCRdb goes unchecked. The CDR3 sequence is 18 residues long. CDR3 loop: CASSPAGDRGERNSPLHF.

The J gene is TRBJ1-6, the V gene TRBV4-3; the D call from TCRdb, TRBD1, cannot be confirmed without DNA. The CDR3 has 17 residues. CDR1 and CDR2 from the germline V gene are LGHNA and YSLEER. The CDR3 reads CASSQEVGRGSASPLHF.

CDR3 region: CASSLEGLETQYF. The V and J genes are TRBV12-3 or TRBV12-4 and TRBJ2-5; TCRdb selects TRBD2, and the lack of DNA leaves this call unchecked. The CDR3 loop spans 13 amino acids.

The chain carries TRBV2 and TRBJ2-5; the D call of TRBD1 rests on TCRdb alone, since no DNA is present to check it. Per germline, CDR1 SNHLY and CDR2 FYNNEI. CDR3 size: 15 residues. The CDR3 sequence: CASKAGPLTRQTQYF.

J is TRBJ2-1 and V is TRBV29-1; TCRdb names TRBD1, which stays unverified in the absence of DNA. Germline-derived CDR1 and CDR2 are SQVTM and ANQGSEA. The length of the CDR3 is 12 residues. CDR3 protein: CSVRKGAGEQFF.

This chain uses TRBV12-3 or TRBV12-4 with TRBJ1-2; TCRdb gives TRBD1 as the D gene, but with no DNA this cannot be confirmed. The CDR3 has 18 residues. CDR3 protein: CASSPEIFRARANYGYTF.

This chain links TRBV14 with TRBJ2-2; absent DNA, TCRdb's TRBD2 call cannot be checked. This CDR3 comprises 17 residues. In germline, CDR1 is SGHDN, CDR2 FVKESK. This chain's CDR3 is CASSRDWGSATTGELFF.

The chain combines TRBV12-3 or TRBV12-4 with TRBJ2-1; lacking DNA, the TRBD2 call made by TCRdb goes unchecked. The CDR3 runs 17 residues. The CDR3 here is CASSLDTSGRAYNEQFF.

The J gene is TRBJ2-2, the V gene TRBV27; absent DNA, TCRdb's TRBD2 call cannot be checked. The CDR3 contains 13 residues. Germline V gene sequence: CDR1 MNHEY, CDR2 SMNVEV (reference sequence). The CDR3 reads CASSLSGSGELFF.

The rearrangement joins TRBV11-2 to TRBJ1-2; TCRdb's D call, TRBD1, is unchecked because there is no DNA. This CDR3 is built from 14 residues. Germline CDR1 reads SGHAT; CDR2 reads FQNNGV. This CDR3 is CASSLSPDSYGYTF.

This chain connects TRBV29-1 to TRBJ2-1; checking the TCRdb D call of TRBD1 is not possible without DNA. The length of the CDR3 is 11 residues. Germline CDR1 SQVTM, CDR2 ANQGSEA. The CDR3 here is CSVVKGDEQFF.

V gene TRBV29-1 combines with J gene TRBJ1-3; TCRdb's D call, TRBD1, is unchecked because there is no DNA. The CDR3 consists of 12 residues. Germline V gene lookup returns CDR1 SQVTM and CDR2 ANQGSEA. CDR3: CSVQGDGNTIYF.